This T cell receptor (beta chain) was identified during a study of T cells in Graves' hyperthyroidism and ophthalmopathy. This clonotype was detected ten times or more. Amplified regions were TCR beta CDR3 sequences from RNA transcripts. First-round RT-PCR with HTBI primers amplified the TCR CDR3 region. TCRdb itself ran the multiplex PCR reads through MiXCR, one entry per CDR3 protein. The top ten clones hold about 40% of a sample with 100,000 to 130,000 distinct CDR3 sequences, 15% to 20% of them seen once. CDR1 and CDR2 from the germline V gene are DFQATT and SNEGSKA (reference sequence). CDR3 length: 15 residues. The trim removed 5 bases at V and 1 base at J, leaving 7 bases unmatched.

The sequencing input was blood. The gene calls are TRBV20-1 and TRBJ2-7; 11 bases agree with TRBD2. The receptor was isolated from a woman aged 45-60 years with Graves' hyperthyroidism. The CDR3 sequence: CSAPGTSGPSYEQYF. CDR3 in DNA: TGCAGTGCTCCTGGGACTAGCGGACCTTCCTACGAGCAGTACTTC.